These 25 T cell receptor beta chains came from one sample sequenced in a study of T cells in Graves' hyperthyroidism and ophthalmopathy. From RNA transcripts, TCR beta CDR3 regions were amplified. TCR CDR3 underwent first-round RT-PCR with the HTBI primer set. TCRdb fed the multiplex PCR reads into MiXCR, producing one record per CDR3 protein. Of 200,000 or so distinct CDR3 sequences in the sample, roughly 17% are singletons; the top ten hold around 52%. The sequencing sample was made of blood. These receptors were obtained from a woman aged 50 to 60 with Graves' hyperthyroidism.

This clonotype was counted many times. The chain has TRBV6-1 and TRBJ1-5; TRBD1 aligns across 7 bases. Germline assignment: CDR1 MNHNS and CDR2 SASEGT. The CDR3 sequence is 15 residues long. J was trimmed by 2 bases and V by 4 bases; bases with no gene match: 5. CDR3 nucleotides: TGTGCCAGCAGTGGAGACAGGGAAGGCAATCAGCCCCAGCATTTT. Encoded protein: CASSGDREGNQPQHF.

The genes are TRBV19 and TRBJ1-1; D may be TRBD1 (6 bases). The CDR3 consists of 14 residues. V shed 3 bases and J shed 5 bases, with 13 bases lying between them. Germline V lookup: CDR1 LNHDA, CDR2 SQIVND (reference sequence). CDR3 sequence (DNA): TGTGCCAGTAGTATCACGGGGGGCTGGACTGAAGCTTTCTTT. It specifies CASSITGGWTEAFF.

In the case of this clonotype: An end of the junction does not agree with germline; a read error may underlie this. V and J are TRBV2 and TRBJ2-6, with D maybe TRBD1 (6 bases). The CDR3 extends over 12 amino acids. Germline V gives CDR1 SNHLY, CDR2 FYNNEI. CDR3 sequence (DNA): TGTGCCAGCATTGGGACATTAGACGCTCAGAGCTTC. Amino acids: CASIGTLDAQSF.

This clonotype was counted many times. The chain joins TRBV18 to TRBJ2-1; TRBD1 or TRBD2 may be the D gene (6 bases each). The CDR3 is 16 residues long. The germline CDR1 and CDR2 sequences are KGHSH and LQKENI. Trimming stripped 3 bases from V and 9 bases from J, with 21 bases between. In DNA form, the CDR3 reads TGTGCCAGCTCACCGTCTGGCGGGGCTGGAGGGGGTGAGCAGTTCTTC. Amino acids: CASSPSGGAGGGEQFF.

This clonotype was found many times. J is TRBJ2-1 and V is TRBV5-1, with D possibly matching TRBD2 (5 bases). V gave up 5 bases and J gave up 0 bases, with 9 bases separating them. Germline V CDR1 and CDR2: SGHRS, YFSETQ. CDR3 size: 14 residues. The CDR3 DNA follows: TGCGCCAGCAGATCCGGGGTCTCCTACAATGAGCAGTTCTTC. Protein sequence: CASRSGVSYNEQFF.

This chain connects TRBV6-1 to TRBJ2-7; 7 bases align to TRBD1. The CDR3 is 13 residues long. Per the germline V gene, CDR1 is MNHNS and CDR2 is SASEGT. Germline trimming cut 7 bases from V and 4 bases from J; bases unmatched to any gene: 7. The CDR3 region is CASTRPGGYEQYF. CDR3 bases: TGTGCCAGCACCAGACCAGGGGGTTACGAGCAGTACTTC.

This clonotype was seen ten or more times. J is TRBJ2-4 and V is TRBV20-1, with TRBD2 identical over 8 bases. CDR1 is DFQATT, CDR2 SNEGSKA, per germline (reference sequence). With 7 bases clipped from V and 6 bases from J, the junction kept 8 bases outside the gene matches. The CDR3 covers 13 residues. This CDR3 reads CSVGGGNRNIQYF. The CDR3 coding sequence is TGCAGTGTCGGCGGGGGGAATAGAAACATTCAGTACTTC.

This clonotype came up a few times. The chain couples TRBV5-1 to TRBJ2-5; 9 bases fit TRBD1. The CDR3 has 14 residues. With V trimmed by 4 bases and J by 3 bases, 4 bases remained unmatched. Germline CDR1 SGHRS, CDR2 YFSETQ. The CDR3 region has the DNA TGCGCCAGCAGCCCGACAGGGGGGGAAGAGACCCAGTACTTC. Translating gives CASSPTGGEETQYF.

This clonotype appeared once. This chain uses TRBV11-3 with TRBJ1-2; possible D gene TRBD1, 5 bases. The germline V gene has CDR1 SGHNT and CDR2 YENEEA. The CDR3 is 15 residues long. V was shortened by 4 bases and J by 1 base, with 13 bases between the two germline ends. This chain's CDR3 is CASSSEGRNNYGYTF. CDR3 DNA sequence: TGTGCCAGCAGCTCCGAGGGACGGAATAACTATGGCTACACCTTC.

V usage is TRBV5-6 and J usage is TRBJ1-6, with no clear D. The CDR3 runs 15 residues. Germline assignment: CDR1 SGHDT and CDR2 YYEEEE. Trimming removed 0 bases from V and 9 bases from J, with 13 bases in between. The CDR3 DNA sequence: TGTGCCAGCAGCTTGGTTTCCCCCAGAGCTTCACCCCTCCACTTT. Translated, it gives CASSLVSPRASPLHF. The full variable domain, its missing parts supplied by reference TRBV5-6 and TRBJ1-6, is DAGVTQSPTHLIKTRGQQVTLRCSPKSGHDTVSWYQQALGQGPQFIFQYYEEEERQRGNFPDRFSGHQFPNYSSELNVNALLLGDSALYLCASSLVSPRASPLHFGNGTRLTVT.

This clonotype was observed a handful of times. The V call is TRBV6-2 or TRBV6-3, the J call TRBJ2-3; 14 nucleotides match TRBD2. The germline V gene encodes CDR1 MNHEY and CDR2 SVGEGT. The junction had 15 bases not matched to a gene; V was cut back by 8 bases and J by 5 bases. The CDR3 runs 18 residues. In DNA, the CDR3 is TGTGCCAGCGGGGCTCCGGGACTAGCGGGAGTTTGGGTAGATACGCAGTATTTT. It encodes CASGAPGLAGVWVDTQYF.

This clonotype was seen ten or more times. The V gene is TRBV11-2, the J gene TRBJ1-2; 8 nucleotides line up with TRBD1. Germline lookup yields CDR1 SGHAT and CDR2 FQNNGV. V shed 6 bases, J shed 5 bases, and the junction held 14 bases outside the gene matches. This CDR3 has 16 residues. CDR3 loop: CASRSQRTGYLYGYTF. The CDR3 coding sequence is TGTGCCAGCAGATCACAGAGGACAGGGTACCTATATGGCTACACCTTC.

This clonotype was detected only once. The chain recombines TRBV11-2 with TRBJ2-7; D is ambiguous. Germline V gives CDR1 SGHAT, CDR2 FQNNGV. V lost 5 bases and J 0 bases, leaving 14 bases between the germline ends. This CDR3 has 15 residues. The CDR3 bases are TGTGCCAGCAGCCAGACGGACGGAGACTCCTACGAGCAGTACTTC. It is translated as CASSQTDGDSYEQYF.

There are many counts of this clonotype. V usage is TRBV7-9 and J usage is TRBJ1-2; no clear D gene. The V end lost 3 bases, the J end lost 8 bases, and 16 bases lay between the germline ends. This CDR3 is 14 amino acids long. Germline CDR1 reads SEHNR; CDR2 reads FQNEAQ (reference sequence). The CDR3 nucleotides read TGTGCCAGCAGCTTGGCTGAGGGCTCGGGAGGCTACACCTTC. Translating gives CASSLAEGSGGYTF.

This clonotype was counted ten times or more. The rearrangement joins TRBV5-1 to TRBJ1-4; D unresolved. V was trimmed by 4 bases and J by 0 bases, leaving 10 bases between them. CDR1 is SGHRS and CDR2 is YFSETQ in the germline V gene. The CDR3 is 15 residues long. In DNA form, the CDR3 reads TGCGCCAGCAGCCAAGGGCACTCAACTAATGAAAAACTGTTTTTT. Translated: CASSQGHSTNEKLFF.

This clonotype was seen repeatedly, ten times or more. The chain has TRBV11-3 and TRBJ2-1; TRBD2 matches 7 bases. CDR1 and CDR2 from the germline V gene are SGHNT and YENEEA. The CDR3 has 19 amino acids. V was pared by 1 base and J by 0 bases, with 12 bases of the junction left unmatched. The CDR3 sequence: CASSLATSQRDYSYNEQFF. DNA of the CDR3: TGTGCCAGCAGCTTAGCAACCTCTCAGCGGGATTACTCCTACAATGAGCAGTTCTTC.

Many counts were recorded for this clonotype. CDR3 loop: CASSEQDEQYF. CDR3 in DNA: TGTGCCAGCAGTGAACAGGACGAGCAGTACTTC. The rearrangement joins TRBV6-1 to TRBJ2-7; D gene uncertain. Germline V lookup: CDR1 MNHNS, CDR2 SASEGT. Trimming took off 2 bases at V and 5 bases at J, with 4 bases between the two ends. The CDR3 covers 11 residues.

The genes are TRBV27 and TRBJ2-1, with 7 bases matching TRBD2. V was pared by 5 bases and J by 3 bases, with 10 bases of the junction left unmatched. This CDR3 has 16 amino acids. Germline assignment: CDR1 MNHEY and CDR2 SMNVEV (reference sequence). Here the CDR3 reads CASSPLAGAYYNEQFF. For the CDR3, the DNA is TGTGCCAGCAGTCCCCTCGCGGGAGCCTACTACAATGAGCAGTTCTTC.

This clonotype was seen repeatedly, ten times or more. This chain connects TRBV20-1 to TRBJ2-3; 10 bases fit TRBD1. The J segment lost 4 bases and the V segment lost 2 bases, leaving 6 bases of the junction unmatched. There are 15 residues in the CDR3. Germline V CDR1 and CDR2: DFQATT, SNEGSKA (reference sequence). In DNA, the CDR3 is TGCAGTGCTAGACGGACAGGGGGTGGTGCAGATACGCAGTATTTT. Its translation: CSARRTGGGADTQYF.

Ten or more counts support this clonotype. The J gene is TRBJ2-1, the V gene TRBV10-1; 12 bases match TRBD2. Unmatched junction bases numbered 10, after V lost 3 bases and J lost 7 bases. Germline CDR1 WNHNN, CDR2 SYGVQD (reference sequence). The length of the CDR3 is 17 residues. The CDR3 is CASSDRTSGVGKNEQFF. CDR3 sequence (DNA): TGCGCCAGCAGTGACCGGACTAGCGGGGTGGGGAAGAATGAGCAGTTCTTC.

The chain uses TRBV7-2 and TRBJ2-5; 9 bases fit TRBD2. This CDR3 contains 15 residues. CDR1 and CDR2 from the germline V gene are SGHTA and FQGNSA. The V and J ends lost 5 bases and 5 bases, in that order; junction bases with no gene match: 9. This CDR3 reads CASSLNSGSSETQYF. The DNA of the CDR3 is TGTGCCAGCAGCCTCAATAGCGGGAGTTCGGAGACCCAGTACTTC.

This chain connects TRBV5-1 to TRBJ2-2; D call uncertain. V was cut by 1 base and J by 5 bases, with 12 bases left in between. Per germline, CDR1 SGHRS and CDR2 YFSETQ. This CDR3 comprises 15 residues. DNA of the CDR3: TGCGCCAGCAGCTTGACGACACCCGGGACCGGGGAGCTGTTTTTT. Translation gives CASSLTTPGTGELFF.

The chain combines TRBV7-9 with TRBJ2-4; D ambiguous. Germline V CDR1 and CDR2: SEHNR, FQNEAQ (reference sequence). This CDR3 spans 14 amino acids. V was clipped by 4 bases and J by 0 bases, with 7 bases between them. The CDR3 loop reads CASSSERAKNIQYF. The CDR3 nucleotides are TGTGCCAGCAGCTCCGAACGAGCCAAAAACATTCAGTACTTC.

This clonotype was detected only a few times. This chain connects TRBV7-9 to TRBJ1-5; tentatively, D is TRBD1 (5 bases). Germline assignment: CDR1 SEHNR and CDR2 FQNEAQ (reference sequence). CDR3 length: 13 residues. V was pared by 5 bases and J by 5 bases, with 10 bases between. The CDR3 bases are TGTGCCAGCAGCAAAGACAGCGATCAGCCCCAGCATTTT. Its translation: CASSKDSDQPQHF.

This clonotype showed up many times. The chain joins TRBV27 to TRBJ1-2; the match to TRBD1 covers 9 bases. V was pared by 4 bases and J by 2 bases, with 2 bases of the junction left unmatched. CDR1 is MNHEY, CDR2 SMNVEV, per germline (reference sequence). This CDR3 is built from 14 residues. CDR3 sequence: CASSWGQGNYGYTF. DNA of the CDR3: TGTGCCAGCAGTTGGGGACAGGGCAACTATGGCTACACCTTC.